This TCR beta chain comes out of a study of T cell responses to AZD1222 COVID-19 vaccine. Study-level results: A reported finding is that nearly half of spike-specific TCRs target unmutated variant regions. Donors were chiefly white British, with a greater number of females, and clonal diversity was perhaps underestimated.

The CDR3 has 15 residues. Germline V gives CDR1 MDHEN, CDR2 SYDVKM. Trimming pared 2 bases from V and 2 bases from J, leaving 12 bases between. Comments on this clone: Its target is not known.

Sequencing was performed with immunoSEQ multiplex PCR; in TCRdb, only in-frame clones are kept and a portion is missing. This table holds around 150,000 clones, 94% found once. The V call is TRBV28, the J call TRBJ1-2; a weak D match, TRBD1 (6 bases). This receptor was obtained from an adult in good health. The sequencing used peripheral blood, collected on day 0 of AZD1222 vaccination. The CDR3: CASSLIHTGNYGYTF. In DNA form, the CDR3 reads TGTGCCAGCAGTTTAATACACACAGGGAACTATGGCTACACCTTC.